The 8 T cell receptor beta chains listed next were all sequenced from one sample in a study of shared clonotypes between healthy human individuals. The data were produced by immunoSEQ multiplex PCR, yet TCRdb's version contains in-frame clones alone and is incomplete. The table shows about 680,000 clones, with 90% to 95% occurring only once. Naive CD8 cells, CD45RO-negative and positively selected for CCR7, excluded terminally differentiated effector memory CD45RA+ cells. The sample taken for sequencing was naive CD8+ T cells sorted from blood. Every receptor here comes from a man aged 30-40 years in good health.

The table lists this clone with a few counts. CDR3 in DNA: TGTGCCAGTAGTATGTGGGGGAACACTGAAGCTTTCTTT. Translation: CASSMWGNTEAFF. The V gene is TRBV19, the J gene TRBJ1-1; D is undetermined. The V and J ends lost 3 bases and 1 base respectively, with 6 bases between them. The germline CDR1 and CDR2 sequences are LNHDA and SQIVND (reference sequence). This CDR3 is 13 amino acids long.

A remark on this clone: One end of the junction is discordant with germline, which a read error may explain. The chain joins TRBV6-1 to TRBJ2-2, with D uncertain. The CDR3 is 15 residues long. CDR1 is MNHNS, CDR2 SASEGT, per germline. This CDR3 reads CASREGMANTGELFF. DNA of the CDR3: TGTGCCAGCAGGGAAGGTATGGCGAACACCGGGGAGCTGTTTTTT.

The V and J genes are TRBV19 and TRBJ2-7; D possibly corresponds to TRBD2 (6 bases). Trimming pared 9 bases from V and 4 bases from J, leaving 10 bases between. In germline, CDR1 is LNHDA, CDR2 SQIVND (reference sequence). The length of the CDR3 is 11 residues. This chain's CDR3 is CASQEGYEQYF. The CDR3, as DNA: TGTGCCAGCCAGGAGGGGTACGAGCAGTACTTC.

The chain is built from TRBV27 and TRBJ2-7; TRBD1 matches 7 bases. CDR3 length: 15 residues. Germline CDR1 and CDR2: MNHEY and SMNVEV (reference sequence). J gave up 0 bases and V 5 bases, and 7 bases lay outside the gene matches. The CDR3: CASSPDRTRSYEQYF. CDR3 nucleotides: TGTGCCAGCAGTCCGGACAGGACCCGCTCCTACGAGCAGTACTTC.

The rearrangement joins TRBV10-1 to TRBJ2-3; TRBD2 matches 9 bases. Germline assignment: CDR1 WNHNN and CDR2 SYGVQD (reference sequence). The V gene end was trimmed by 7 bases and the J gene end by 3 bases; junction bases not matched to a gene: 8. The CDR3 contains 15 residues. The CDR3 DNA sequence: TGCGCCAGCACCTCCGGGCGGGAGGGGACAGATACGCAGTATTTT. Protein sequence: CASTSGREGTDTQYF.

Of note for this clone: The sample has other DNA sequences that encode this CDR3 too. This CDR3 reads CAWSAGQGAYNEQFF. CDR3 nucleotide sequence: TGTGCCTGGAGTGCAGGACAGGGGGCCTACAATGAGCAGTTCTTC. V gene TRBV30 combines with J gene TRBJ2-1, with 10 bases that match TRBD1. With V trimmed by 1 base and J by 2 bases, 2 bases remained unmatched. Germline CDR1 reads GTSNPN; CDR2 reads SVGIG (reference sequence). This CDR3 is 15 amino acids long.

V usage is TRBV5-6 and J usage is TRBJ2-7; D not certain. The CDR3 loop spans 11 amino acids. V was pared by 2 bases and J by 5 bases, with 5 bases between. Germline V gene sequence: CDR1 SGHDT, CDR2 YYEEEE. The CDR3 loop is CASSLLHEQYF. The CDR3 DNA reads TGTGCCAGCAGCTTACTCCACGAGCAGTACTTC.

This clone was found once. This chain connects TRBV7-9 to TRBJ2-7; perhaps TRBD1 as D (5 bases). This CDR3 is 14 amino acids long. Trimming removed 2 bases at V and 4 bases at J, with 12 bases between. In germline, CDR1 is SEHNR, CDR2 FQNEAQ (reference sequence). CDR3 in amino acids: CASSLQGAPYEQYF. The CDR3 DNA sequence: TGTGCCAGCAGCTTACAGGGTGCCCCGTACGAGCAGTACTTC.